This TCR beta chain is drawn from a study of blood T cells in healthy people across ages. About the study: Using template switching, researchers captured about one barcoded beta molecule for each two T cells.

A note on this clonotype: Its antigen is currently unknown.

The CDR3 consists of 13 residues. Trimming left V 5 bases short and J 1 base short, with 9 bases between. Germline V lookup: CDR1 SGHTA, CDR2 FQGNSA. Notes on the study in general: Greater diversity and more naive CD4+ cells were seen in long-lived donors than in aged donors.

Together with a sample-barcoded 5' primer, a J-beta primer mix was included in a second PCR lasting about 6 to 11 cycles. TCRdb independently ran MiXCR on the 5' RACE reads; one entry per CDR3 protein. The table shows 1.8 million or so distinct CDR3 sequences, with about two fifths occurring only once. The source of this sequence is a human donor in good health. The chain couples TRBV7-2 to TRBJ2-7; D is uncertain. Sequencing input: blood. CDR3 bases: TGTGCCAGCAGCCGGACCTTTTCCTACGAGCAGTACTTC. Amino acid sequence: CASSRTFSYEQYF.